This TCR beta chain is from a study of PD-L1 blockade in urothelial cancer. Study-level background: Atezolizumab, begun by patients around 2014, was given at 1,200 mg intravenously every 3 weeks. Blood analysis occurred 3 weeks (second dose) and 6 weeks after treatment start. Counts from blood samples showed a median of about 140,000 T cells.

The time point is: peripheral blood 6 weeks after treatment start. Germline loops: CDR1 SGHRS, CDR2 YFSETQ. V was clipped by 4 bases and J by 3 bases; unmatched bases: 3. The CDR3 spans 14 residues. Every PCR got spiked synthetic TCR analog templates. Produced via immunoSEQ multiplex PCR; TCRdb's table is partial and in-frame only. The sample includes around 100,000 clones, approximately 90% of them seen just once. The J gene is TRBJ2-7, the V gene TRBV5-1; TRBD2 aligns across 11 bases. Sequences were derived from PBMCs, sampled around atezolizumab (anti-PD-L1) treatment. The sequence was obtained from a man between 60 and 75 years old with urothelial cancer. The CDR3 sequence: CASSIAGGDYEQYF. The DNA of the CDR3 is TGCGCCAGCAGCATAGCGGGGGGGGACTACGAGCAGTACTTC.